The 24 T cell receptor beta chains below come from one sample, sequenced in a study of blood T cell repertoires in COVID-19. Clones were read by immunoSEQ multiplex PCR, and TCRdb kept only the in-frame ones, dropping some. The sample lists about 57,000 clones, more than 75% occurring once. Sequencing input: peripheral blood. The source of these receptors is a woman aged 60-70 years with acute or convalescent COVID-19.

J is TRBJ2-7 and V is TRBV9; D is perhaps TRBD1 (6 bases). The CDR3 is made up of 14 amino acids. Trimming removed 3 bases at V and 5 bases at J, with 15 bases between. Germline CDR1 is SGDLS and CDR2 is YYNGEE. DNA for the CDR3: TGTGCCAGCAGCGCACCACAGGGACCCCACGAGCAGTACTTC. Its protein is CASSAPQGPHEQYF. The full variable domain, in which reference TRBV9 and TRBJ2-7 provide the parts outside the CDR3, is DSGVTQTPKHLITATGQRVTLRCSPRSGDLSVYWYQQSLDQGLQFLIQYYNGEERAKGNILERFSAQQFPDLHSELNLSSLELGDSALYFCASSAPQGPHEQYFGPGTRLTVT.

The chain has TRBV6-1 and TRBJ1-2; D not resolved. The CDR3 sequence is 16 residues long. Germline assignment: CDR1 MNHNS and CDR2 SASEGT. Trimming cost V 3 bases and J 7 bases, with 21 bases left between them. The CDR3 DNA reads TGTGCCAGCAGTGAGCGTCAGACAAGTGGCTTGTCTGGCTACACCTTC. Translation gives CASSERQTSGLSGYTF.

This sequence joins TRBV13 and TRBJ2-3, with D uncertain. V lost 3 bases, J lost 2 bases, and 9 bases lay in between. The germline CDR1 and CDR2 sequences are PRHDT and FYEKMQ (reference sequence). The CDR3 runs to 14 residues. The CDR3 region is CASSLTGSTDTQYF. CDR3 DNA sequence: TGTGCCAGCAGCTTGACGGGTTCCACAGATACGCAGTATTTT.

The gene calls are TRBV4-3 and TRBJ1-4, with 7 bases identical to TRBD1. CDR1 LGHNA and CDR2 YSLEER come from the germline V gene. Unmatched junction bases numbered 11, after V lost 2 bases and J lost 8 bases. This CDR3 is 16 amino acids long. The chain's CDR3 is CASSQSNYRGGEKLFF. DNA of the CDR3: TGCGCCAGCAGCCAAAGCAACTACAGGGGTGGAGAAAAACTGTTTTTT.

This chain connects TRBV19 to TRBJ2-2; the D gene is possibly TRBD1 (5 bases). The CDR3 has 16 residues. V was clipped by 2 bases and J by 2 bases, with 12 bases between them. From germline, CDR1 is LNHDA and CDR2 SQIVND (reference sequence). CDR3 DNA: TGTGCCAGTAGTATACGACAGAACACCAACACCGGGGAGCTGTTTTTT. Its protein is CASSIRQNTNTGELFF.

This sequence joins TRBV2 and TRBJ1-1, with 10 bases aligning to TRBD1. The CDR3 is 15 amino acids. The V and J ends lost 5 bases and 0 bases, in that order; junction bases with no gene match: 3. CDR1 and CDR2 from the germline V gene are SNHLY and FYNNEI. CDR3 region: CASSLGQGMNTEAFF. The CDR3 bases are TGTGCCAGCAGTCTGGGACAGGGGATGAACACTGAAGCTTTCTTT.

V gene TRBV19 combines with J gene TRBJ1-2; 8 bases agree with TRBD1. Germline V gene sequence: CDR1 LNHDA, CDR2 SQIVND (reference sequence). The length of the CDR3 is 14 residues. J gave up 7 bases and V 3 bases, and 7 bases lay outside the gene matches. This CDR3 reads CASSIWDRNSGYTF. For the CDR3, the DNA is TGTGCCAGTAGTATTTGGGACAGGAATTCTGGCTACACCTTC.

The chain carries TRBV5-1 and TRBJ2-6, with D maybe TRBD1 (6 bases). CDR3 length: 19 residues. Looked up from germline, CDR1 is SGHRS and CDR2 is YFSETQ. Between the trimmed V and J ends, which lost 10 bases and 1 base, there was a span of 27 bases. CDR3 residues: CACCLGWGHGVSGANVLTF. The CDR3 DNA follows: TGCGCCTGCTGCTTGGGTTGGGGGCATGGGGTTTCTGGGGCCAACGTCCTGACTTTC.

CDR3 region: CASSSLSGFLVASGEQYF. The CDR3 DNA reads as TGTGCCAGCAGTTCCCTCTCGGGTTTCTTGGTCGCTTCGGGGGAGCAGTACTTC. The rearrangement uses TRBV28 and TRBJ2-7; TRBD2 might be the D (5 bases). Germline CDR1 MDHEN, CDR2 SYDVKM. The CDR3 loop spans 18 amino acids. Trimming took off 4 bases at V and 7 bases at J, with 29 bases between the two ends.

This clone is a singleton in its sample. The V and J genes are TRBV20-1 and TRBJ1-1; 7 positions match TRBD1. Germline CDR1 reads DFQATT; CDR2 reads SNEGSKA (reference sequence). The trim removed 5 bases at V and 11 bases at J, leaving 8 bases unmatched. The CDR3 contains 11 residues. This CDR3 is CSAPWGRGAFF. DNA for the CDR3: TGCAGTGCTCCGTGGGGCAGGGGGGCTTTCTTT.

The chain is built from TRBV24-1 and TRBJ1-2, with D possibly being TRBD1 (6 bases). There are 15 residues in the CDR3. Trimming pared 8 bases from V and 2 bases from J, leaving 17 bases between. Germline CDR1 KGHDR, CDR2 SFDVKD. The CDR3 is CATIKGGVLNYGYTF. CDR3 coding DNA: TGTGCCACCATCAAGGGGGGGGTCCTAAACTATGGCTACACCTTC.

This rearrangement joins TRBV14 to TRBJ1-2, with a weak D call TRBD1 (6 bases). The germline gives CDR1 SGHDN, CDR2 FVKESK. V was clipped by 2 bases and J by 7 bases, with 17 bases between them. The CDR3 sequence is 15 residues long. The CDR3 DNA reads TGTGCCAGCAGCCAAAGACAGGAGATCTCTAGTGGCTACACCTTC. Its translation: CASSQRQEISSGYTF.

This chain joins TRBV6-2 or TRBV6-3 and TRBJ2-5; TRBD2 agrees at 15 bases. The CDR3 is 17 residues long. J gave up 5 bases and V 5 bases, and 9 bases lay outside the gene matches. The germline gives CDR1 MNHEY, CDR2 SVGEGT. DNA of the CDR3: TGTGCCAGCAGTGCCGGACTAGCGGGGGGGCAGCGCGAGACCCAGTACTTC. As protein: CASSAGLAGGQRETQYF.

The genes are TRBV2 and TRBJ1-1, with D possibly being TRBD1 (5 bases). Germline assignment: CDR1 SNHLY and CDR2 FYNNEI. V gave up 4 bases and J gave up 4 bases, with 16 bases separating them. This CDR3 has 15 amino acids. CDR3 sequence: CASSGTKGTSTEAFF. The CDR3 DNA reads TGTGCCAGCAGTGGGACTAAGGGGACTTCCACTGAAGCTTTCTTT.

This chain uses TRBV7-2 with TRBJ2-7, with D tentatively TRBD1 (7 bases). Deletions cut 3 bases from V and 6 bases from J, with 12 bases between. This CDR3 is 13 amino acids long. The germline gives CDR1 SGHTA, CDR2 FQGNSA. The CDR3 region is CASSFGQGGEQYF. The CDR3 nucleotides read TGTGCCAGCAGCTTTGGCCAGGGGGGCGAGCAGTACTTC.

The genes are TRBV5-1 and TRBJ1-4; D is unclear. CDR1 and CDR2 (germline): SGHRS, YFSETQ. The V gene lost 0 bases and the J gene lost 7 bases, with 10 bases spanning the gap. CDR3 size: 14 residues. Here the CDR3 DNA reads TGCGCCAGCAGCTTGGTGGGAGACGGTGAAAAACTGTTTTTT. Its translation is CASSLVGDGEKLFF.

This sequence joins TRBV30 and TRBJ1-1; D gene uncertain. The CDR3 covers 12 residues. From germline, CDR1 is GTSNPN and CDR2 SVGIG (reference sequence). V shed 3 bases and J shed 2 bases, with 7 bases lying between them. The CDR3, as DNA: TGTGCCTGGAGAGGAGTAAACACTGAAGCTTTCTTT. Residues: CAWRGVNTEAFF.

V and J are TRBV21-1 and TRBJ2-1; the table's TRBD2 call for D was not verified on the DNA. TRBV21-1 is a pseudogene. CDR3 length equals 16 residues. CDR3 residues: CASSRGGLAGYNEQFF. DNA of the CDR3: TGTGCCAGCAGCAGAGGGGGACTAGCGGGGTACAATGAGCAGTTCTTC.

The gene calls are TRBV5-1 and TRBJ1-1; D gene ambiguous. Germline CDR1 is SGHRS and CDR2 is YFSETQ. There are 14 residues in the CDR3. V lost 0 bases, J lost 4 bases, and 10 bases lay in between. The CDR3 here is CASSLDGGSTEAFF. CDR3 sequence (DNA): TGCGCCAGCAGCTTGGACGGAGGTTCCACTGAAGCTTTCTTT.

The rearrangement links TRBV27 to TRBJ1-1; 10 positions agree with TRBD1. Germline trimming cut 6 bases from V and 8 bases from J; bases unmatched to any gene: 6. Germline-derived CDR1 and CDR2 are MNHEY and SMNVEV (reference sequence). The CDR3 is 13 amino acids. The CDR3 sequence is CASRGTGEGEAFF. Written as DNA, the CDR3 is TGTGCCAGCAGGGGGACAGGGGAGGGCGAAGCTTTCTTT.

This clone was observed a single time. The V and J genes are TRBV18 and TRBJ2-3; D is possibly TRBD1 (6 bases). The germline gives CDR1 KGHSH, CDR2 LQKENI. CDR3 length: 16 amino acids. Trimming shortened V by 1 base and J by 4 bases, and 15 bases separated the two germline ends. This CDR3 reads CASSPLNARGSDTQYF. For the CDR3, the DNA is TGTGCCAGCTCACCACTCAACGCCAGGGGATCAGATACGCAGTATTTT.

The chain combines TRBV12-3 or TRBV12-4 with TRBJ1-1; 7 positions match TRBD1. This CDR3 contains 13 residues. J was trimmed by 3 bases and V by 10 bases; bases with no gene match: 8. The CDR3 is CATRQGQDTEAFF. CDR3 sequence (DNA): TGTGCCACCCGACAGGGTCAGGACACTGAAGCTTTCTTT.

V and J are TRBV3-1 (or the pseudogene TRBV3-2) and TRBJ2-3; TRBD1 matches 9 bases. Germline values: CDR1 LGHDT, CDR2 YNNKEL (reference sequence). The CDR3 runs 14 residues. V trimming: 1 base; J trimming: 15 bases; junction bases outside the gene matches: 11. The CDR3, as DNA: TGTGCCAGCAGCCAAGGAAGGGTGGACAGGGGTGGATATTTT. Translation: CASSQGRVDRGGYF.

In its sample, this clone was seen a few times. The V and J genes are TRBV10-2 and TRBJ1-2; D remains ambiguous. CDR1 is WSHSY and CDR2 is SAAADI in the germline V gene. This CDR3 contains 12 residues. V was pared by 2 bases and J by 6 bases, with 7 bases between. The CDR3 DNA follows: TGCGCCAGCAGTGAGACGCAGGATGGCTACACCTTC. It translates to CASSETQDGYTF.